This TCR beta chain originates from a study of blood T cell repertoires in COVID-19. The overall study: Both acute and convalescent COVID-19 samples were obtained from the United States, Italy and Spain. From T cells, B-cell-depleted T cells, or PBMCs came the material, which was cDNA or gDNA.

Per the original methods: Amplification from reference gene primers served as the basis for estimated nucleated cell counts. Sequencing was performed with immunoSEQ multiplex PCR; in TCRdb, only in-frame clones are kept and a portion is missing. V and J calls and clone size come straight from that table; D and trimming were deduced from the DNA. The repertoire holds around 86,000 clones, around four fifths seen once, with approximately 10% in the top ten. Trimming at V came to 1 base and at J to 6 bases, leaving 6 bases not matched to a gene. The germline gives CDR1 SGHNT, CDR2 YYREEE (reference sequence). This CDR3 is built from 16 residues.

The source of this sequence is a human donor in a cohort sampled during active COVID-19. Input material: peripheral blood. The J gene is TRBJ2-2, the V gene TRBV5-4; 10 nucleotides match TRBD2. The CDR3 coding sequence is TGTGCCAGCAGCTTGATCCTAGCGGGAGCCGCCGGGGAGCTGTTTTTT. This gives the protein CASSLILAGAAGELFF.